These 10 T cell receptor beta chains were all obtained from the same sample, sequenced in a study of T cells in women clearing cervical HPV infection. This table comes from immunoSEQ multiplex PCR, and its TCRdb copy is limited to in-frame clones, with some not included. The sample has 45,000 to 50,000 clones. The sample was blood buffy coat. The receptor set was obtained from a woman between 18 and 69 years old with a cervical HPV16 infection that either progressed to CIN3+ or cleared (not recorded which).

With regard to this clone: The CDR3 is cut off 3 residues early in the read; its end comes from the germline J gene. The chain links TRBV7-6 to TRBJ1-1, with 8 bases lining up with TRBD1. Unmatched junction bases numbered 9, after V lost 5 bases and J lost 4 bases. Per germline, CDR1 SGHVS and CDR2 FNYEAQ. This CDR3 region has 15 residues. The CDR3 reads CASSASGGAGTEAFF. Partial CDR3 DNA: TGTGCCAGCAGCGCCTCAGGGGGCGCGGGCACTGAA.

About this clone: The observed sequence ends 3 residues before the CDR3 terminus, with the missing tail filled in from the germline J gene. The rearrangement uses TRBV6-1 and TRBJ2-1, with a possible D match to TRBD1 (5 bases). The CDR3 extends over 12 amino acids. The germline CDR1 and CDR2 sequences are MNHNS and SASEGT. V lost 4 bases and J 9 bases, leaving 10 bases between the germline ends. The CDR3: CASSAQGGEQFF. The sequenced CDR3 bases are TGTGCCAGCAGTGCCCAGGGCGGTGAG.

On this clone: The read gets to within 3 residues of the CDR3 end, and the germline J gene fills in the rest. The chain uses TRBV29-1 and TRBJ1-1, with 7 bases aligning to TRBD1. The J segment lost 4 bases and the V segment lost 0 bases, leaving 5 bases of the junction unmatched. The V gene's germline CDR1 is SQVTM and CDR2 ANQGSEA. The CDR3 consists of 14 residues. CDR3: CSVEEENRGTEAFF. The sequenced part of the CDR3 DNA is TGCAGCGTTGAAGAAGAAAACAGGGGCACTGAA.

Comments on this clone: An end of the junction differs from the germline gene, which may be a read error. Coverage ceases 3 residues before the CDR3 finishes, and the germline J gene fills in the end. The chain employs TRBV7-6 and TRBJ2-2; 7 positions match TRBD1. The V gene's germline CDR1 is SGHVS and CDR2 FNYEAQ. CDR3 size: 15 residues. The DNA read from the CDR3 is TGTGCCAGCAGATTAGACAGGGTTGGCACCGGGGAG. The encoded protein is CASRLDRVGTGE. The full CDR3 reads CASRLDRVGTGELFF. Based on the CDR3 plus reference TRBV7-6 and TRBJ2-2, the full variable domain is GAGVSQSPRYKVTKRGQDVALRCDPISGHVSLYWYRQALGQGPEFLTYFNYEAQQDKSGLPNDRFSAERPEGSISTLTIQRTEQRDSAMYRCASRLDRVGTGELFFGEGSRLTVL.

As regards this clone: The sequenced fragment ends 3 residues before the CDR3 boundary, so the rest is inferred from the germline J gene. The V call is TRBV20-1, the J call TRBJ2-7, with 9 bases aligning to TRBD2. Germline CDR1 DFQATT, CDR2 SNEGSKA (reference sequence). The CDR3 consists of 13 residues. V was pared by 3 bases and J by 3 bases, with 3 bases of the junction left unmatched. The CDR3 here is CSASSGSIYEQYF. The sequenced part of the CDR3 DNA is TGCAGTGCTAGTAGCGGGAGCATCTACGAG.

For this clone: The read ends 3 residues before the CDR3 terminus; that terminus is restored from the germline J gene. The rearrangement links TRBV7-9 to TRBJ1-1; unclear D gene. This CDR3 contains 13 residues. Germline CDR1 SEHNR, CDR2 FQNEAQ (reference sequence). The V gene lost 0 bases and the J gene lost 6 bases, with 8 bases spanning the gap. The CDR3 DNA, read in part, is TGTGCCAGCAGCTTAGCGGCAGGTTCTGAA. Translating it yields CASSLAAGSE. The CDR3 reads in full as CASSLAAGSEAFF. The complete variable domain, with remaining parts taken from reference TRBV7-9 and TRBJ1-1, reads DTGVSQNPRHKITKRGQNVTFRCDPISEHNRLYWYRQTLGQGPEFLTYFQNEAQLEKSRLLSDRFSAERPKGSFSTLEIQRTEQGDSAMYLCASSLAAGSEAFFGQGTRLTVV.

As regards this clone: The CDR3 end falls 3 residues outside the read, so it is completed with the germline J gene. V gene TRBV7-9 combines with J gene TRBJ1-6; unclear D gene. Trimming took off 0 bases at V and 6 bases at J, with 9 bases between the two ends. CDR3 length equals 15 residues. Germline V gives CDR1 SEHNR, CDR2 FQNEAQ (reference sequence). CDR3 DNA, as far as it was read: TGTGCCAGCAGCTTAGCCAGTCCCGCTAATTCACCC. Residues: CASSLASPANSP. The full-length CDR3 reads as CASSLASPANSPLHF.

Turning to this clone: The CDR3 goes on 3 residues after the read ends, and that part is filled in from the germline J gene. V and J are TRBV2 and TRBJ2-2; tentative D call: TRBD1 (6 bases). CDR3 size: 12 residues. V lost 6 bases to trimming and J lost 5 bases, with 7 bases between them. Per the germline V gene, CDR1 is SNHLY and CDR2 is FYNNEI. CDR3 DNA, as far as it was read: TGTGCCAGCAGACAGGGAACCGGGGAG. This encodes CASRQGTGE. The CDR3 as a whole reads CASRQGTGELFF.

Turning to this clone: The observed sequence ends 3 residues before the CDR3 terminus, with the missing tail filled in from the germline J gene. The chain employs TRBV19 and TRBJ1-2; 8 bases map to TRBD1. The germline V gene encodes CDR1 LNHDA and CDR2 SQIVND (reference sequence). CDR3 length: 13 amino acids. The part of the CDR3 DNA that was read is TGTGCCAGTAGATCATACACAGGGGGAGGT. Translating gives CASRSYTGGG. The CDR3 in its entirety is CASRSYTGGGYTF.

Comments on this clone: The read ends 3 residues before the CDR3 terminus; that terminus is restored from the germline J gene. The chain has TRBV2 and TRBJ1-5; the match to TRBD1 covers 7 bases. CDR3 length: 18 residues. Trimming took 5 bases from V and 2 from J; bases not matched to a gene: 15. In germline, CDR1 is SNHLY, CDR2 FYNNEI. Here the CDR3 reads CASSFLPGGQTRNQPQHF. The CDR3 bases that were read are TGTGCCAGCAGTTTTCTTCCCGGGGGACAGACTCGCAATCAGCCC.